The source of this T cell receptor beta chain is a study of blood T cells in healthy people across ages. V lost 8 bases, J lost 0 bases, and 14 bases lay in between. The CDR3 runs 15 residues. Germline CDR1 reads MNHNY; CDR2 reads SVGAGI (reference sequence). This clonotype has a single count. The antigen is undetermined. Study results and caveats: Researchers said unsorted PBMCs prevented a conclusive naive versus antigen-experienced comparison.

It was with a sample-barcoded 5' primer and a J-beta primer mix that a second PCR of about 6 to 12 cycles was run. With 12 random nucleotides, a template-switch adaptor tagged each individual cDNA molecule. Via MiXCR, TCRdb re-called the 5' RACE reads, giving one row per CDR3 protein. The sample includes 1 million or so distinct CDR3 sequences, 35% to 55% seen only once; the top ten take approximately 17%. This chain joins TRBV6-6 and TRBJ2-1; D ambiguous. Sequenced sample: blood. This sequence originates from a woman aged 60-75 years in good health. In DNA form, the CDR3 reads TGTGCCAGCGCCTCCACCCGGAGCTCCTACAATGAGCAGTTCTTC. This gives the protein CASASTRSSYNEQFF.